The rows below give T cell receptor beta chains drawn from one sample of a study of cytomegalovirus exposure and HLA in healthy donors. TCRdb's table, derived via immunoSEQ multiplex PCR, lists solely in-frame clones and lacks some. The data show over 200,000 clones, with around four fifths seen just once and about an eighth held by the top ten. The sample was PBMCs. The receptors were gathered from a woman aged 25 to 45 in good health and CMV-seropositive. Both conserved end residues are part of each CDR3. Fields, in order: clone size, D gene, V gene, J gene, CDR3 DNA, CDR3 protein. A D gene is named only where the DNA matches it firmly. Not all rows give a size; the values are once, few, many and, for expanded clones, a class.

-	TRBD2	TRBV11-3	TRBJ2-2	TGTGCCAGCAGCTCTAGCGGGAGGGCCCACGGGGAGCTGTTTTTT	CASSSSGRAHGELFF
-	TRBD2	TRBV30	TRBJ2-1	TGTGCCTGGAGTTTAGCGGGAGCGTACAATGAGCAGTTCTTC	CAWSLAGAYNEQFF
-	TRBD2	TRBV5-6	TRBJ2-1	TGTGCCAGCAGCTTGGGCGCGGGGGGACTAACTACTGAGCAGTTCTTC	CASSLGAGGLTTEQFF
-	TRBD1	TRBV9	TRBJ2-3	TGTGCCAGCAGCGCCCCGGACAGGGGGGGAGGAGATACGCAGTATTTT	CASSAPDRGGGDTQYF
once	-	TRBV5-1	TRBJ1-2	TGCGCCAGCTCGCGGGCGGATGGCTACACCTTC	CASSRADGYTF
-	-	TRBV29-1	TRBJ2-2	TGCAGCGTTGAACCGGGGGCGTCCGGGGAGCTGTTTTTT	CSVEPGASGELFF
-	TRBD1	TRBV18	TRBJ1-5	TGTGCCAGCTCACCCCAGACAGGGATGCAGCCCCAGCATTTT	CASSPQTGMQPQHF
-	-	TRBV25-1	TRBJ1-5	TGTGCCAGCAGTGGTCTGAATCAGCCCCAGCATTTT	CASSGLNQPQHF
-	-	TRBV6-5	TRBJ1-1	TGTGCCAGCAGTTACCTCAAGAATTACAGGTTATCTGAAGCTTTCTTT	CASSYLKNYRLSEAFF
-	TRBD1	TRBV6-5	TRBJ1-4	TGTGCCAGCAGTTGGGACAGGGCAAATGAAAAACTGTTTTTT	CASSWDRANEKLFF
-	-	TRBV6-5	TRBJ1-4	TGTGCCAGCCGTTCGGAGACAACTAATGAAAAACTGTTTTTT	CASRSETTNEKLFF
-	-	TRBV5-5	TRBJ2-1	TGTGCCAGCAGCTCGACTAGAAACAATGAGCAGTTCTTC	CASSSTRNNEQFF
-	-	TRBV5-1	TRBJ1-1	TGCGCCAGCAGCCCATTGGCCCAAAACACTGAAGCTTTCTTT	CASSPLAQNTEAFF
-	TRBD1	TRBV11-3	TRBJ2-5	TGTGCCAGCAGCTCCCCCAGGGGGACAGGGGTCGGGGAGACCCAGTACTTC	CASSSPRGTGVGETQYF
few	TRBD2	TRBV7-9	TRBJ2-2	TGTGCCAGCAGCTTCGGACTAGAGGGAACCGGGGAGCTGTTTTTT	CASSFGLEGTGELFF
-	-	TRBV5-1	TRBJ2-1	TGCGCCAGCAACAACAGGGTTGAGCAGTTCTTC	CASNNRVEQFF
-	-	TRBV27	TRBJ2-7	TGTGCCAGCAGTGAGACTCTCCGTCCCTACGAGCAGTACTTC	CASSETLRPYEQYF
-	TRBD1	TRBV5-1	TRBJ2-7	TGCGCCAGCAGCTTCGGACAGGGGACCTACGAGCAGTACTTC	CASSFGQGTYEQYF
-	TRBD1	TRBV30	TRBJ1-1	TGTGCCTGGAGCCCGGGGGACAGGGTTAGATCTGAAGCTTTCTTT	CAWSPGDRVRSEAFF
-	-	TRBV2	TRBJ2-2	TGTGCCAGCCACTACAGGGCTTCCGGGGAGCTGTTTTTT	CASHYRASGELFF
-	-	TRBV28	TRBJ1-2	TGTGCCAGCAGCAAAGGGGGCTATGGCTACACCTTC	CASSKGGYGYTF
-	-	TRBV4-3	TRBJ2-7	TGCGCCAGCAGCCAAGATAGCTTCCGGGACTTCAATTTC	CASSQDSFRDFNF